This TCR beta chain stems from a study of vaccination effects on CD4 cells after COVID-19. Sequenced by immunoSEQ multiplex PCR; TCRdb stores in-frame clones only, minus some. The sample shows some 63,000 clones, approximately 72% of them seen only once. Culturing for more than eight days preceded CD4+ T cell isolation. Details on this clone: Its antigen remains unidentified.

Trimming removed 4 bases from V and 4 bases from J, with 13 bases in between. There are 13 residues in the CDR3. CDR1 and CDR2 (germline): GTSNPN, SVGIG (reference sequence). The input for sequencing was CD4+ T cells from PBMCs cultured without peptide, taken before COVID-19 vaccination. The chain combines TRBV30 with TRBJ1-1; D ambiguous. The TCR was taken from a human donor who had a prior SARS-CoV-2 infection. Here the CDR3 DNA reads TGTGCCTGGAATAAGGCGCTTGGCACTGAAGCTTTCTTT. Translation: CAWNKALGTEAFF.